These 25 T cell receptor beta chains share one sample of origin, sequenced in a study of T cells and copy number aberrations in small-cell lung cancer. Only in-frame clones appear in the TCRdb table, and some are missing; sequencing was by immunoSEQ multiplex PCR. Seen here are about 2,400 clones, less than 85% observed once, and the top ten hold approximately 5%. Sequenced material: normal tissue next to the tumor. These receptors all come from a woman aged 45-59 years with small cell lung cancer.

J is TRBJ2-2 and V is TRBV10-1; 8 bases match TRBD1. This CDR3 spans 15 amino acids. CDR1 is WNHNN, CDR2 SYGVQD, per germline (reference sequence). V shed 0 bases, J shed 3 bases, and the junction held 0 bases outside the gene matches. As DNA, the CDR3 is TGCGCCAGCAGTGAGTCGGACAGGGACACCGGGGAGCTGTTTTTT. This codes for CASSESDRDTGELFF.

The V and J genes are TRBV5-6 and TRBJ2-5; possibly TRBD1 or TRBD2 for D (5 bases each). CDR1 is SGHDT, CDR2 YYEEEE, per germline. This CDR3 has 16 residues. Trimming stripped 0 bases from V and 2 bases from J, with 14 bases between. The CDR3 loop is CASSLDLGVEQETQYF. DNA of the CDR3: TGTGCCAGCAGCTTGGACTTGGGGGTAGAGCAAGAGACCCAGTACTTC.

The CDR3 loop reads CASSPDRGTEAFF. The CDR3 region has the DNA TGTGCCAGCAGTCCCGACAGGGGCACTGAAGCTTTCTTT. The rearrangement joins TRBV6-4 to TRBJ1-1; 8 nucleotides align to TRBD1. J gave up 4 bases and V 5 bases, and 3 bases lay outside the gene matches. The CDR3 sequence is 13 residues long. CDR1 MRHNA and CDR2 SNTAGT come from the germline V gene.

In regard to this clone: The identical CDR3 is also encoded by other nucleotide sequences in the sample. V and J are TRBV6-5 and TRBJ2-7; 11 bases match TRBD1. This CDR3 has 14 residues. Trimming cost V 4 bases and J 3 bases; bases outside gene matches: 2. CDR1 and CDR2 from the germline V gene are MNHEY and SVGAGI. This CDR3 reads CASSSGTGGYEQYF. The CDR3 DNA follows: TGTGCCAGCAGTTCCGGGACAGGGGGCTACGAGCAGTACTTC.

The chain links TRBV30 to TRBJ1-3; D gene unclear. With 4 bases removed from V and 1 base from J, the gap between germline ends came to 5 bases. Germline V gene data show CDR1 as GTSNPN and CDR2 as SVGIG (reference sequence). The length of the CDR3 is 12 residues. The CDR3 region is CAWKRSGNTIYF. For the CDR3, the DNA is TGTGCCTGGAAAAGGTCTGGAAACACCATATATTTT.

The chain recombines TRBV19 with TRBJ1-2; D might be TRBD1 (6 bases). From germline, CDR1 is LNHDA and CDR2 SQIVND (reference sequence). Trimming pared 4 bases from V and 8 bases from J, leaving 32 bases between. The length of the CDR3 is 19 residues. The CDR3 loop is CASSTTHLTSDSPMEGYTF. The CDR3 DNA reads TGTGCCAGTAGTACTACTCACCTCACCTCGGACAGCCCCATGGAAGGCTACACCTTC. Drawing the rest from reference TRBV19 and TRBJ1-2, the complete variable domain is DGGITQSPKYLFRKEGQNVTLSCEQNLNHDAMYWYRQDPGQGLRLIYYSQIVNDFQKGDIAEGYSVSREKKESFPLTVTSAQKNPTAFYLCASSTTHLTSDSPMEGYTFGSGTRLTVV.

J is TRBJ1-1 and V is TRBV27; 7 bases align to TRBD1. The CDR3 is 14 residues long. Trimming at V came to 6 bases and at J to 4 bases, leaving 8 bases not matched to a gene. In germline, CDR1 is MNHEY, CDR2 SMNVEV (reference sequence). The CDR3 protein is CASRRQGEGTEAFF. CDR3 sequence (DNA): TGTGCCAGCAGGAGACAGGGAGAGGGCACTGAAGCTTTCTTT.

The rearrangement links TRBV7-8 to TRBJ2-3; 7 bases are a match to TRBD2. V lost 3 bases to trimming and J lost 2 bases; unmatched junction nucleotides: 5. CDR1 SGHVS and CDR2 FQNEAQ come from the germline V gene. This CDR3 comprises 15 residues. The CDR3 loop is CASSLASGFTDTQYF. The CDR3 DNA reads TGTGCCAGCAGCTTGGCTAGCGGATTCACAGATACGCAGTATTTT.

Remarks on this clone: A junction boundary mismatches the germline segment, possibly from a read error. The rearrangement joins TRBV27 to TRBJ1-2; D not resolved. The CDR3 extends over 15 amino acids. Germline loops: CDR1 MNHEY, CDR2 SMNVEV (reference sequence). The CDR3 bases are TGTGCCAGTAGTTGGAGTAGCTCCAGTCTGGATGGCTACACCTTC. Translating gives CASSWSSSSLDGYTF.

This clone was counted a single time. This chain links TRBV27 with TRBJ2-2; perhaps TRBD2 as D (6 bases). The germline CDR1 and CDR2 sequences are MNHEY and SMNVEV (reference sequence). Between the trimmed V and J ends, which lost 5 bases and 6 bases, there was a span of 13 bases. The CDR3 contains 14 residues. The CDR3 loop reads CASSMTRGAGELFF. For the CDR3, the DNA is TGTGCCAGCAGTATGACTAGGGGTGCCGGGGAGCTGTTTTTT.

The CDR3 is CASSEALSYSGDEQYF. Written as DNA, the CDR3 is TGTGCCAGCAGTGAAGCGCTATCGTATTCTGGCGACGAGCAGTACTTC. The chain employs TRBV2 and TRBJ2-7, with unresolved D. The CDR3 extends over 16 amino acids. Trimming shortened V by 0 bases and J by 5 bases, and 17 bases separated the two germline ends. Germline-derived CDR1 and CDR2 are SNHLY and FYNNEI.

This clone has a single count. The gene calls are TRBV18 and TRBJ1-4; TRBD1 aligns across 7 bases. V gave up 1 base and J gave up 7 bases; unmatched junction bases: 9. Germline V gene data show CDR1 as KGHSH and CDR2 as LQKENI. The CDR3 has 16 amino acids. The DNA of the CDR3 is TGTGCCAGCTCACCACGGGAAGGGGGCTTAGGTGAAAAACTGTTTTTT. Protein sequence: CASSPREGGLGEKLFF. The full variable domain, rest sourced from reference TRBV18 and TRBJ1-4, is NAGVMQNPRHLVRRRGQEARLRCSPMKGHSHVYWYRQLPEEGLKFMVYLQKENIIDESGMPKERFSAEFPKEGPSILRIQQVVRGDSAAYFCASSPREGGLGEKLFFGSGTQLSVL.

The V call is TRBV7-8, the J call TRBJ2-5, with TRBD2 matching 10 bases. Per the germline V gene, CDR1 is SGHVS and CDR2 is FQNEAQ. The V gene end was trimmed by 3 bases and the J gene end by 4 bases; junction bases not matched to a gene: 5. CDR3 length: 15 residues. CDR3 sequence: CASSFSSSGGETQYF. For the CDR3, the DNA is TGTGCCAGCAGCTTCAGTTCTAGCGGGGGAGAGACCCAGTACTTC.

This clone was counted once. V and J are TRBV25-1 and TRBJ2-7; D tentatively fits TRBD1 or TRBD2 (5 bases each). Trimming pared 0 bases from V and 2 bases from J, leaving 11 bases between. Looked up from germline, CDR1 is MGHDK and CDR2 is SYGVNS. This CDR3 spans 15 amino acids. CDR3 protein: CASSEYRGPPYEQYF. The DNA for the CDR3 is TGTGCCAGCAGTGAATACCGGGGACCTCCCTACGAGCAGTACTTC.

This sequence joins TRBV5-8 and TRBJ1-4, with a possible D match to TRBD1 (5 bases). Germline V gene data show CDR1 as SGHTS and CDR2 as YDEGEE. V gave up 0 bases and J gave up 4 bases, with 13 bases separating them. The CDR3 extends over 16 amino acids. CDR3 coding DNA: TGTGCCAGCAGCTTGGGAACAGACAGTGTTAATGAAAAACTGTTTTTT. It yields the protein CASSLGTDSVNEKLFF.

The chain links TRBV21-1 to TRBJ1-5. TRBV21-1 is described as a pseudogene. This CDR3 has 17 amino acids. The CDR3, as DNA: TGTGCCAGCAGCAAGGGTGGGGGGAAACTGGGCAATCAGCCCCAGCATTTT. The encoded protein is CASSKGGGKLGNQPQHF.

This clone came up a few times. V usage is TRBV6-4 and J usage is TRBJ1-3; D possibly corresponds to TRBD1 (5 bases). The CDR3 has 15 residues. Germline V gene lookup returns CDR1 MRHNA and CDR2 SNTAGT. Trimming removed 10 bases at V and 6 bases at J, with 22 bases between. CDR3 sequence reads: CAKHMGLPGENTIYF. The CDR3 nucleotides read TGTGCCAAACACATGGGACTGCCCGGCGAAAACACCATATATTTT.

The chain links TRBV19 to TRBJ1-4; no reliable D call. V shed 9 bases and J shed 8 bases, with 16 bases lying between them. Germline V lookup: CDR1 LNHDA, CDR2 SQIVND (reference sequence). This CDR3 has 13 amino acids. CDR3 in DNA: TGTGCCAGCGCCTTGGGTTTGCGGGAAAAACTGTTTTTT. Translated, it gives CASALGLREKLFF.

The chain couples TRBV10-3 to TRBJ1-2; TRBD1 matches 9 bases. Per the germline V gene, CDR1 is ENHRY and CDR2 is SYGVKD. V gave up 5 bases and J gave up 5 bases; unmatched junction bases: 12. The CDR3 totals 16 residues. The CDR3 spells CAISMGQGLTEYGYTF. DNA of the CDR3: TGTGCCATCAGTATGGGACAGGGACTAACGGAGTATGGCTACACCTTC.

The J gene is TRBJ1-6, the V gene TRBV5-4; tentatively, D is TRBD1 (5 bases). Trimming stripped 4 bases from V and 7 bases from J, with 15 bases between. The CDR3 covers 15 residues. Germline assignment: CDR1 SGHNT and CDR2 YYREEE (reference sequence). CDR3 DNA: TGTGCCAGCAGCCGCCTAGGAACAGGCAATTCACCCCTCCACTTT. This translates into CASSRLGTGNSPLHF.

This clone has only a few counts. This rearrangement joins TRBV5-6 to TRBJ2-4; D remains unclear. CDR3 length equals 17 residues. Per the germline V gene, CDR1 is SGHDT and CDR2 is YYEEEE. The ends were cut back, 0 bases at V and 0 bases at J, with 13 bases in the middle. CDR3 in amino acids: CASSLASVSLAKNIQYF. For the CDR3, the DNA is TGTGCCAGCAGCTTGGCTTCAGTTAGCCTAGCCAAAAACATTCAGTACTTC. Drawing the rest from reference TRBV5-6 and TRBJ2-4, the complete variable domain is DAGVTQSPTHLIKTRGQQVTLRCSPKSGHDTVSWYQQALGQGPQFIFQYYEEEERQRGNFPDRFSGHQFPNYSSELNVNALLLGDSALYLCASSLASVSLAKNIQYFGAGTRLSVL.

The genes are TRBV2 and TRBJ2-2; weak D call: TRBD1 (6 bases). Germline loops: CDR1 SNHLY, CDR2 FYNNEI. The CDR3 sequence is 16 residues long. The V gene lost 4 bases and the J gene lost 4 bases, with 16 bases spanning the gap. The CDR3 reads CASSAGREGGTGELFF. CDR3 nucleotide sequence: TGTGCCAGCAGTGCGGGTAGGGAAGGGGGCACCGGGGAGCTGTTTTTT.

The chain carries TRBV5-1 and TRBJ2-5; D call uncertain. Germline loops: CDR1 SGHRS, CDR2 YFSETQ. V dropped 0 bases and J dropped 5 bases, with 8 bases sitting between them. The CDR3 runs to 13 residues. CDR3 DNA sequence: TGCGCCAGCAGCTTGGAGGGATCGGAGACCCAGTACTTC. It yields the protein CASSLEGSETQYF. Together with reference TRBV5-1 and TRBJ2-5, the CDR3 gives the full variable domain: KAGVTQTPRYLIKTRGQQVTLSCSPISGHRSVSWYQQTPGQGLQFLFEYFSETQRNKGNFPGRFSGRQFSNSRSEMNVSTLELGDSALYLCASSLEGSETQYFGPGTRLLVL.

This chain uses TRBV7-6 with TRBJ2-7; 7 bases fit TRBD2. The V gene end was trimmed by 4 bases and the J gene end by 3 bases; junction bases not matched to a gene: 9. Germline V gene sequence: CDR1 SGHVS, CDR2 FNYEAQ. The CDR3 length is 15 residues. Here the CDR3 DNA reads TGTGCCAGCAGCTCCGCCGGGACTATAGGCTACGAGCAGTACTTC. It translates to CASSSAGTIGYEQYF.

The chain combines TRBV29-1 with TRBJ1-3, with TRBD1 matching 7 bases. Germline V gene data show CDR1 as SQVTM and CDR2 as ANQGSEA. The CDR3 totals 13 residues. V was pared by 5 bases and J by 4 bases, with 5 bases of the junction left unmatched. The CDR3 region is CSVQVGQGNTIYF. CDR3 in DNA: TGCAGCGTTCAAGTGGGACAGGGAAACACCATATATTTT.